Listed below are T cell receptor beta chains from one sample, sequenced in a study of cytomegalovirus exposure and HLA in healthy donors. Generated by immunoSEQ multiplex PCR, the TCRdb table keeps only in-frame clones and is missing some. The sample carries 90,000 or so clones, 60% to 80% recorded once. The material sequenced was PBMCs. The receptor source for this set is a female donor in good health and CMV-seronegative. CDR3s include the opening cysteine and the closing phenylalanine or tryptophan.

J gene,V gene,CDR3 protein
TRBJ1-1,TRBV6-1,CATRTGWTEAFF
TRBJ2-5,TRBV6-5,CASSRTGVGKETQYF
TRBJ1-5,TRBV4-2,CASSQEGRGGNQPQHF
TRBJ2-1,TRBV28,CASSFTGLGHEQFF
TRBJ2-5,TRBV27,CASSLKGALVETQYF
TRBJ2-5,TRBV6-8,CASRRTGLYQETQYF
TRBJ2-7,TRBV21-1,CASSKEKRDWSYEQYF
TRBJ1-1,TRBV6-6,CASSYQADREAFF
TRBJ2-7,TRBV5-1,CASSFQDEQYF
TRBJ1-3,TRBV7-9,CASSLLGGAGNTIYF
TRBJ2-7,TRBV11-2,CASSFGEGQYF
TRBJ1-3,TRBV7-9,CASSPLAGNTIYF
TRBJ2-5,TRBV6-5,CASGWDSPETQYF
TRBJ2-1,TRBV28,CASSTSGSLMNEQFF
TRBJ2-3,TRBV5-4,CASRSGAPSTDTQYF
TRBJ1-1,TRBV29-1,CSVSRQGTNTEAFF
TRBJ2-7,TRBV5-1,CASSFFGTSGRASYEQYF
-,TRBV6-5,CASREQGAGYEQYF
TRBJ1-1,TRBV5-1,CASSVGSLNTEAFF
TRBJ2-5,TRBV5-4,CASSVGQGSGETQYF
TRBJ2-3,TRBV19,CASSMGTGGTDTQYF
TRBJ1-1,TRBV5-1,CASSWDSMNTEAFF
TRBJ1-3,TRBV29-1,CSVSITGIGDTIYF
TRBJ2-1,TRBV19,CASSIGSGGFAEQFF
TRBJ2-7,TRBV27,CASSDRKYYEQYF
TRBJ1-5,TRBV4-1,CASSQEVQEGFQPQHF
TRBJ1-1,TRBV10-1,CASSYGGTEAFF
TRBJ1-2,TRBV29-1,CSVATGRDYGYTF
TRBJ2-3,TRBV4-2,CASSQTEGAEDTQYF
TRBJ1-5,TRBV7-7,CASSRAPGDNQPQHF
TRBJ1-1,TRBV6-1,CASSRRTGDTEAFF
TRBJ1-6,TRBV10-3,CAISTDREGSPLHF